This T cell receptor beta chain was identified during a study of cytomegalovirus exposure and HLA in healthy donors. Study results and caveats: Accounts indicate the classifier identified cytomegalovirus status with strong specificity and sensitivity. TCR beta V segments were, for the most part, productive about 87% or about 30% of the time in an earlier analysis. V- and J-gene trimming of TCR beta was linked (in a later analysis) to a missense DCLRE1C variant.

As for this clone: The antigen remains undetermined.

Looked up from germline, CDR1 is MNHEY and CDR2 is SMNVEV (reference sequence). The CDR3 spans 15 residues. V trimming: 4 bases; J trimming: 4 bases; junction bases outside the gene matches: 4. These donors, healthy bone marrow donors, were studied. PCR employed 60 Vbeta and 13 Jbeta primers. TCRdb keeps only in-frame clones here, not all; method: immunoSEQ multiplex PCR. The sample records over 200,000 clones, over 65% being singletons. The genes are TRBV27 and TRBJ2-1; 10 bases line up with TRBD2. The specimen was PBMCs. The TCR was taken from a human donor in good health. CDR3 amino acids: CASSSPTSGYNEQFF. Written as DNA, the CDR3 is TGTGCCAGCAGTTCCCCGACTAGCGGGTACAATGAGCAGTTCTTC.